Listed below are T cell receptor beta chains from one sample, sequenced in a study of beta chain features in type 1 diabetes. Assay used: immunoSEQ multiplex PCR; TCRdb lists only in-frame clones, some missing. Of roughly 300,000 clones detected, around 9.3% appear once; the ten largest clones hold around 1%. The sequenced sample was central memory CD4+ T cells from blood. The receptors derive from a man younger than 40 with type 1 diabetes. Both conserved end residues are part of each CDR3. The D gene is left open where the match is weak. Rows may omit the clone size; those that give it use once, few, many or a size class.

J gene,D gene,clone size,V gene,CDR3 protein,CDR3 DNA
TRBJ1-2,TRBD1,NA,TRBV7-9,CASSSLEGARGLGYTF,TGTGCCAGCAGCTCCCTGGAGGGAGCCAGGGGGCTTGGCTACACCTTC
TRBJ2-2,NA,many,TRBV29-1,CSAAQGSTNTGELFF,TGCAGCGCTGCACAGGGTTCGACGAACACCGGGGAGCTGTTTTTT
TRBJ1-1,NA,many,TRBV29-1,CSVGTAEAFF,TGCAGCGTTGGTACAGCCGAAGCTTTCTTT
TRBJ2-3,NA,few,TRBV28,CASSLEGFSTDTQYF,TGTGCCAGCAGTTTGGAGGGTTTCTCCACAGATACGCAGTATTTT
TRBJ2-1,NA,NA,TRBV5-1,CASSRRLANNEQFF,TGCGCCAGCAGCCGCAGACTGGCGAACAATGAGCAGTTCTTC
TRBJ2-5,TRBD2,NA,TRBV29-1,CSVAGTSGVVRETQYF,TGCAGCGTGGCCGGGACTAGCGGGGTTGTAAGAGAGACCCAGTACTTC
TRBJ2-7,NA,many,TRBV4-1,CASSQQTGSEGFSYEQYF,TGCGCCAGCAGCCAACAGACAGGGTCGGAGGGATTTTCCTACGAGCAGTACTTC
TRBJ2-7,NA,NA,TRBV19,CASKLAHSTYEQYF,TGTGCCAGTAAGTTGGCCCATTCAACCTACGAGCAGTACTTC
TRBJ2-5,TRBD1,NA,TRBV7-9,CASSPGQGDGETQYF,TGTGCCAGCAGCCCTGGACAGGGTGATGGGGAGACCCAGTACTTC
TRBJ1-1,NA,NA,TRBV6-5,CASEREWRTEAFF,TGTGCCAGTGAAAGGGAATGGAGGACTGAAGCTTTCTTT
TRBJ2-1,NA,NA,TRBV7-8,CASSLTGDPSNEQFF,TGTGCCAGCAGCTTGACGGGGGACCCGTCCAATGAGCAGTTCTTC
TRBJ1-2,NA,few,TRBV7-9,CANTLPTHGYTF,TGTGCCAACACGTTACCGACCCATGGCTACACCTTC
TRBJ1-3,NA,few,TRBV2,CASNDWGRGNTIYF,TGTGCCAGCAACGATTGGGGACGAGGAAACACCATATATTTT
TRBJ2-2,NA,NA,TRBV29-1,CSGRSKNTGELFF,TGCAGCGGAAGGAGTAAGAACACCGGGGAGCTGTTTTTT
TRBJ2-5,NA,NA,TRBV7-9,CASSLPQGETQYF,TGTGCCAGCAGCTTGCCCCAAGGGGAGACCCAGTACTTC
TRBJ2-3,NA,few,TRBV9,CASKVGGLATDTQYF,TGTGCCAGCAAGGTGGGGGGCCTAGCCACAGATACGCAGTATTTT
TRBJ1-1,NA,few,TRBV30,CAWSYLGNTEAFF,TGTGCCTGGAGTTATTTAGGGAACACTGAAGCTTTCTTT
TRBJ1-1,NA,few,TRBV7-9,CASSLQGNTEAFF,TGTGCCAGCAGCCTCCAGGGGAACACTGAAGCTTTCTTT
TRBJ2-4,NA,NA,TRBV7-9,CASSYYRDLAKNIQYF,TGTGCCAGCAGCTACTACAGGGATCTAGCCAAAAACATTCAGTACTTC
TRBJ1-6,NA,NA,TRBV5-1,CASSLDGRDTSPLHF,TGCGCCAGCAGCTTGGACGGACGGGATACGTCACCCCTCCACTTT
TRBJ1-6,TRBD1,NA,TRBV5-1,CASGPQGREPLHF,TGCGCCAGCGGCCCACAGGGGCGGGAACCCCTCCACTTT
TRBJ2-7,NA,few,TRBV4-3,CASSQKNQGSYEQYF,TGCGCCAGCAGCCAAAAGAATCAAGGGTCCTACGAGCAGTACTTC
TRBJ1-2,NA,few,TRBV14,CASSPLGQIYGYTF,TGTGCCAGCAGCCCTCTGGGGCAGATCTATGGCTACACCTTC
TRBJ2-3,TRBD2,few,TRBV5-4,CASSLGGLAQEGTQYF,TGTGCCAGCAGCTTGGGGGGACTAGCCCAGGAGGGTACGCAGTATTTT
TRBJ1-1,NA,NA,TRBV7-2,CASSSARDTEAFF,TGTGCCAGCAGCTCAGCCAGGGACACTGAAGCTTTCTTT
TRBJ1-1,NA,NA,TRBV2,CASRTQGDTEAFF,TGTGCCAGCAGAACACAAGGGGACACTGAAGCTTTCTTT
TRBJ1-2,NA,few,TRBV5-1,CASSFRPDRGYTF,TGCGCCAGCAGCTTCCGGCCCGACCGGGGCTACACCTTC
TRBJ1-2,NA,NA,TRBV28,CASSLGPGYGYTF,TGTGCCAGCAGTTTGGGACCGGGGTATGGCTACACCTTC
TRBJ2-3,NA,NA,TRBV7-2,CASSLSGDTQYF,TGTGCCAGCAGCCTAAGTGGAGATACGCAGTATTTT
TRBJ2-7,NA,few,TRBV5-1,CASSLALAPEDEQYF,TGCGCCAGCAGCTTGGCTCTAGCTCCTGAGGACGAGCAGTACTTC
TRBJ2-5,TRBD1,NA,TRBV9,CATASGQTGAETQYF,TGTGCCACAGCTTCAGGGCAGACAGGGGCAGAGACCCAGTACTTC
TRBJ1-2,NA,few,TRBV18,CASSPPQGPYTF,TGTGCCAGCTCACCACCGCAGGGCCCCTACACCTTC
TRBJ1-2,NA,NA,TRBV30,CAWSVRPGTYIRGWYGYTF,TGTGCCTGGAGTGTAAGGCCCGGCACTTACATTCGGGGTTGGTATGGCTACACCTTC
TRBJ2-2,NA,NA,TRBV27,CASSLSGELFF,TGTGCCAGCAGTTTATCCGGGGAGCTGTTTTTT
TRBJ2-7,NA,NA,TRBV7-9,CASSLMTSGIPYEQYF,TGTGCCAGCAGCTTAATGACATCGGGTATCCCCTACGAGCAGTACTTC
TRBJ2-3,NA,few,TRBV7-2,CASSKTGSTDTQYF,TGTGCCAGCAGCAAGACTGGGAGCACAGATACGCAGTATTTT
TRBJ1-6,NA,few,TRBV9,CASSVDQGFNSPLHF,TGTGCCAGCAGCGTAGATCAGGGATTTAATTCACCCCTCCACTTT
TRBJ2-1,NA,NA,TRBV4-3,CASSQSPNLNSYNEQFF,TGCGCCAGCAGCCAGAGTCCCAACCTTAACTCCTACAATGAGCAGTTCTTC
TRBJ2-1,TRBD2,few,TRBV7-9,CASSPGLATNEQFF,TGTGCCAGCAGCCCGGGACTAGCGACCAATGAGCAGTTCTTC
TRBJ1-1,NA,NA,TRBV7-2,CASSDRTAPPRAEAFF,TGTGCCAGCAGCGACCGGACAGCCCCACCGAGGGCTGAAGCTTTCTTT
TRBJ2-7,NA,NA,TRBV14,CASSPRPSEQYF,TGTGCCAGCAGCCCAAGACCGTCAGAGCAGTACTTC
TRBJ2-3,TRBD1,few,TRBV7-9,CASSVGTGGDTQYF,TGTGCCAGCAGCGTCGGGACAGGGGGTGATACGCAGTATTTT
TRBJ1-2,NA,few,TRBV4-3,CASSQAGPAGYGYTF,TGCGCCAGCAGCCAAGCCGGGCCGGCGGGCTATGGCTACACCTTC
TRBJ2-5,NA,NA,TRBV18,CASSPPKISQETQYF,TGTGCCAGCTCGCCACCGAAGATAAGCCAAGAGACCCAGTACTTC
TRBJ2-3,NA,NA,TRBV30,CAWSPPRGEQYF,TGTGCCTGGAGTCCTCCGCGGGGCGAGCAGTATTTT
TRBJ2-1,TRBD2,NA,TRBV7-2,CASSNSGAYNEQFF,TGTGCCAGCAGTAATAGCGGGGCCTACAATGAGCAGTTCTTC
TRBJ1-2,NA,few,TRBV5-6,CASSFYTFSSGYTF,TGTGCCAGCAGCTTTTATACCTTCTCGTCGGGCTACACCTTC
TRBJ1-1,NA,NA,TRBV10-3,CAISDRGLYLKANTEAFF,TGTGCCATCAGTGACAGGGGACTTTACCTTAAAGCCAACACTGAAGCTTTCTTT
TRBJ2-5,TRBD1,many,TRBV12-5,CASGPGTGTETQYF,TGTGCTAGTGGTCCCGGGACAGGGACGGAGACCCAGTACTTC
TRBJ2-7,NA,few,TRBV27,CASSLKWDYEQYF,TGTGCCAGCAGTTTAAAGTGGGACTACGAGCAGTACTTC
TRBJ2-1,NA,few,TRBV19,CASSIRDRKSRFF,TGTGCCAGTAGTATCCGAGACCGAAAGTCACGGTTCTTC
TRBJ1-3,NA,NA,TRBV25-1,CASSVGGSTGNTIYF,TGTGCCAGCAGTGTGGGAGGCAGTACTGGAAACACCATATATTTT
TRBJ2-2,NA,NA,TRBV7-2,CASSSTGTTRGELFF,TGTGCCAGCAGCTCCACCGGGACCACACGCGGGGAGCTGTTTTTT
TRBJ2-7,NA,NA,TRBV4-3,CASSQDSQGRYEQYF,TGCGCCAGCAGCCAAGATTCACAGGGGAGGTACGAGCAGTACTTC